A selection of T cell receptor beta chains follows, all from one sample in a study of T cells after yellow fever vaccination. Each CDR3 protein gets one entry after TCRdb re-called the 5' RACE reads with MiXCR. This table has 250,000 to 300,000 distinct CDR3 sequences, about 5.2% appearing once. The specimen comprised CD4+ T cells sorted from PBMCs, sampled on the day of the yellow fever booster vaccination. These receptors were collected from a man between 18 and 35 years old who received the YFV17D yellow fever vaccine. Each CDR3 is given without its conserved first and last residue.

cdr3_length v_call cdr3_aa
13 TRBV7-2 ASSLAGGPLGEQF
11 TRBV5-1 ASATRSSYEQY
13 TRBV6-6 ASSSGTSVYNEQF
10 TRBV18 ASSSALGGYT
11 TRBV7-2 ASSYSSGDTQY
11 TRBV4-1 ASSLPGADTQY
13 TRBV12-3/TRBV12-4 ASSTGLAEYNEQF
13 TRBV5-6 ASSYRDYPPDTQY
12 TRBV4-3 ASQRTDDNSPLH
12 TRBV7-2 ASSSDGFQGTQY
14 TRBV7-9 ASSLGQGSHNSPLH
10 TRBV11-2 ASSPEDEKLF
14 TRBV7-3 ASSMGFLAGLETQY
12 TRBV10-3 AISAGGARAEQF
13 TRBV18 ASSPLTGENTEAF
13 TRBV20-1 SASTGTGWGNEQF
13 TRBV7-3 ASSSGTAQGETQY
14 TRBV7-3 ASSLRTPSSYNEQF
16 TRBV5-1 ASSLGVTSGGQQKTQY
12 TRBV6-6 ASRGGRRPYGYT
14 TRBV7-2 ASSLEAGDPQNEQF
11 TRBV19 ASSADRDTEAF
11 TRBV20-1 SAPLRLGNGQF
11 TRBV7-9 ASSPPASSEAF
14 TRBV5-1 ASSLETMGVTGELF
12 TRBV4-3 ASSQGAPYYGYT
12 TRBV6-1 ASSPGQDLYGYT
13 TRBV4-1 ASSQGTVAKNIQY
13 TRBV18 ASSPPYGSTDTQY
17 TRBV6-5 ASSLFSSGGPSSTDTQY
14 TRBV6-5 ASSYSRRGFYNEQF
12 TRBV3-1 ASRDREEYNEQF
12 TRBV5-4 ASSSGRGRTEAF
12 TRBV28 ASSPGQTQGEAF
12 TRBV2 ASNWGISADTQY
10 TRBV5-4 ASSLPRGTQY
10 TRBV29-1 SVLRGVGGYT
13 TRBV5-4 ASSTRQGIRETQY
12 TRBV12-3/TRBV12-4 ASSLHGTAYEQY
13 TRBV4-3 ASSQAPQGASEAF
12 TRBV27 ASIRGGQNNEQF
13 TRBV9 ASSVGGGENNEQF
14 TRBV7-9 ASSLAGQTSNQPQH
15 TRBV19 ASSIDYGGVRINIQY
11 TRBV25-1 ASSVAGGETQY
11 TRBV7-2 ASSRDYQETQY